The next 13 T cell receptor beta chains were all read from a single sample in a study of OX40 agonist ivuxolimab in advanced cancers. Library method: the immunoSEQ multiplex PCR assay. TCRdb provides this immuneACCESS table in a form limited to in-frame rearrangements. Some clones are lacking; in checked studies, under half of them reflect an unresolved V gene, and why the rest are absent is not known. The sample profile shows some 45,000 clones; 75% to 80% of them were found once. The leading ten clones occupy 7.9% of the sample. Sample: CD4+ or CD8+ T cells sorted from blood, taken in a trial of the OX40 agonist ivuxolimab. The receptor set was obtained from an adult with an advanced solid tumor such as melanoma, head and neck, liver or kidney cancer.

The V gene is TRBV5-1, the J gene TRBJ2-2, with D tentatively TRBD1 (5 bases). The CDR3 has 13 residues. V was shortened by 4 bases and J by 5 bases, with 9 bases between the two germline ends. In germline, CDR1 is SGHRS, CDR2 YFSETQ. CDR3 bases: TGCGCCAGCAGCATCGACAGAACCGGGGAGCTGTTTTTT. Encoded protein: CASSIDRTGELFF.

This chain connects TRBV6-5 to TRBJ1-2; D possibly corresponds to TRBD1 (5 bases). The CDR3 length is 12 residues. From germline, CDR1 is MNHEY and CDR2 SVGAGI. V was shortened by 6 bases and J by 7 bases, with 12 bases between the two germline ends. CDR3 sequence: CASSPGQGGYTF. Here the CDR3 DNA reads TGTGCCAGCAGCCCCGGGCAGGGTGGCTACACCTTC.

The V gene is TRBV30, the J gene TRBJ2-7; D not resolved. Germline loops: CDR1 GTSNPN, CDR2 SVGIG (reference sequence). There are 12 residues in the CDR3. The V end lost 3 bases, the J end lost 5 bases, and 11 bases lay between the germline ends. CDR3 DNA sequence: TGTGCCTGGAGGGTGGGGTGGGACGAGCAGTACTTC. Residues: CAWRVGWDEQYF.

The CDR3 sequence is CASSHRREGPGDEQFF. The CDR3 nucleotides read TGTGCCAGCAGCCATAGGCGGGAGGGCCCAGGAGATGAGCAGTTCTTC. The V call is TRBV14, the J call TRBJ2-1; TRBD2 matches at 9 bases. The germline V gene has CDR1 SGHDN and CDR2 FVKESK. The CDR3 runs to 16 residues. V dropped 3 bases and J dropped 8; count of bases not matched to a gene: 11.

This chain uses TRBV6-5 with TRBJ2-1, with TRBD2 matching 14 bases. The V gene end was trimmed by 2 bases and the J gene end by 8 bases; junction bases not matched to a gene: 2. The germline V gene encodes CDR1 MNHEY and CDR2 SVGAGI. This CDR3 contains 15 residues. CDR3 nucleotides: TGTGCCAGCAGTTACGGGACTAGCGGGAGCGATGAGCAGTTCTTC. Its translation: CASSYGTSGSDEQFF.

The chain has TRBV13 and TRBJ2-3; weak D call: TRBD2 (6 bases). The CDR3 covers 16 residues. Germline lookup yields CDR1 PRHDT and CDR2 FYEKMQ (reference sequence). Deletions cut 0 bases from V and 0 bases from J, with 10 bases between. The CDR3 bases are TGTGCCAGCAGCTTAGGTAGCGGAGCAAGCACAGATACGCAGTATTTT. This sequence encodes CASSLGSGASTDTQYF.

Only a few counts were recorded for this clone. The chain uses TRBV7-6 and TRBJ1-3; tentative D call: TRBD1 (5 bases). This CDR3 is 14 amino acids long. V was shortened by 5 bases and J by 0 bases, with 8 bases between the two germline ends. Germline V gene sequence: CDR1 SGHVS, CDR2 FNYEAQ. In DNA form, the CDR3 reads TGTGCCAGCAGCCGGGGGACCTCTGGAAACACCATATATTTT. Protein sequence: CASSRGTSGNTIYF.

This clone was counted only a few times. In nucleotides, the CDR3 is TGTGCCAGCAGTTCAGTGGCACGGGGGACGAAAGCTTTCTTT. It specifies CASSSVARGTKAFF. The rearrangement uses TRBV27 and TRBJ1-1; D might be TRBD1 (5 bases). V shed 4 bases and J shed 9 bases, with 18 bases lying between them. Germline CDR1 and CDR2: MNHEY and SMNVEV (reference sequence). CDR3 size: 14 residues.

The rearrangement joins TRBV5-5 to TRBJ2-1; possible D gene TRBD2, 5 bases. The germline V gene encodes CDR1 SGHKS and CDR2 YYEKEE (reference sequence). Trimming left V 1 base short and J 4 bases short, with 12 bases between. The CDR3 length is 15 residues. The CDR3 here is CASSLSAALYNEQFF. CDR3 DNA sequence: TGTGCCAGCAGCTTGTCAGCGGCGCTTTACAATGAGCAGTTCTTC.

This chain uses TRBV19 with TRBJ2-1, with a possible D match to TRBD2 (5 bases). V lost 2 bases to trimming and J lost 8 bases, with 13 bases between them. The germline V gene encodes CDR1 LNHDA and CDR2 SQIVND (reference sequence). This CDR3 comprises 14 residues. The CDR3 nucleotides are TGTGCCAGTAGTATATACGCTAGCCGCGATGAGCAGTTCTTC. This translates into CASSIYASRDEQFF.

The chain uses TRBV30 and TRBJ2-7; possibly TRBD2 for D (6 bases). Germline-derived CDR1 and CDR2 are GTSNPN and SVGIG (reference sequence). The CDR3 has 15 amino acids. Trimming left V 2 bases short and J 4 bases short, with 18 bases between. The CDR3 nucleotides are TGTGCCTGGAGTCCGTCGGGACTTGGGGATTACGAGCAGTACTTC. Protein: CAWSPSGLGDYEQYF.

This chain joins TRBV6-5 and TRBJ1-4; 7 nucleotides match TRBD1. The CDR3 consists of 13 residues. CDR1 and CDR2 (germline): MNHEY, SVGAGI. The V and J ends lost 5 bases and 8 bases, in that order; junction bases with no gene match: 5. CDR3 bases: TGTGCCAGCAGTAAAGGACAGGAGGAAAAACTGTTTTTT. It is translated as CASSKGQEEKLFF.

This sequence joins TRBV5-5 and TRBJ2-7; D is unresolved. Germline CDR1 SGHKS, CDR2 YYEKEE (reference sequence). CDR3 length: 11 residues. V was pared by 2 bases and J by 7 bases, with 7 bases between. As DNA, the CDR3 is TGTGCCAGCAGCTTCACGGATGAGCAGTACTTC. This sequence encodes CASSFTDEQYF.